This T cell receptor beta chain was identified in a study of T cells in tuberculosis. Study context: CD1B tetramers identified T cells specific for mycobacterial lipid GMM.

The V end lost 1 base, the J end lost 0 bases, and 16 bases lay between the germline ends. The CDR3 loop spans 18 amino acids. Germline lookup yields CDR1 SEHNR and CDR2 FQNEAQ (reference sequence). The protocol was immunoSEQ multiplex PCR, while the TCRdb copy is restricted to in-frame clones and leaves out a portion. This table has about 34,000 clones, approximately 93% appearing once. V gene TRBV7-9 combines with J gene TRBJ2-1; D is ambiguous. Specimen: PBMCs. This clonotype was sampled from a donor aged 10 to 29 with latent tuberculosis or without tuberculosis infection. The CDR3 protein is CASSLGPRVPNSYNEQFF. In nucleotides, the CDR3 is TGTGCCAGCAGCTTAGGACCCCGGGTCCCTAACTCCTACAATGAGCAGTTCTTC.